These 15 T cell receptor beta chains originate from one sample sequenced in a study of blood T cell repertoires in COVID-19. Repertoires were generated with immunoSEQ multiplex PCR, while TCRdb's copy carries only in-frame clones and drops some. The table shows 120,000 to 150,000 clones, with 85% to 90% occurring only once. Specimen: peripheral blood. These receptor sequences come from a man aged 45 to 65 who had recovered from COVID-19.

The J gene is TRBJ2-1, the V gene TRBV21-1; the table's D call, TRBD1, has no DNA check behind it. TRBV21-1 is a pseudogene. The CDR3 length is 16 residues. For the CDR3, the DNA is TGTGCCAGCAACAAAAGGGTAGTAGGACATGCCAATGAGCAGTTCTTC. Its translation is CASNKRVVGHANEQFF.

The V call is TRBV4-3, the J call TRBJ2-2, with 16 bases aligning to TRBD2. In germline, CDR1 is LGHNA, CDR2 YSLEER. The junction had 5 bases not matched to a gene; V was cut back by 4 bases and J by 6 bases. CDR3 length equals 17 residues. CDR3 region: CASSLGTSGGASGELFF. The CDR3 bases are TGCGCCAGCAGCCTCGGGACTAGCGGGGGGGCCTCCGGGGAGCTGTTTTTT.

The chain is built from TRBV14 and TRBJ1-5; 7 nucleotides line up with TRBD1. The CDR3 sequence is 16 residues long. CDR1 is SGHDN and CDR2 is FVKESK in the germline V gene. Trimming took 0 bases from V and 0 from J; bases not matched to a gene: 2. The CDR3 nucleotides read TGTGCCAGCAGCCAAGATTACAGGGGTAGCAATCAGCCCCAGCATTTT. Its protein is CASSQDYRGSNQPQHF.

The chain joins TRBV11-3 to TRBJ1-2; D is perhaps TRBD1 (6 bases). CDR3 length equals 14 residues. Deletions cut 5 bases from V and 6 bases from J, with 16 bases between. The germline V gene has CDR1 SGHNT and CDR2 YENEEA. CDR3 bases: TGTGCCAGCAGCCAAACCGTGGACAGAAATGGCTACACCTTC. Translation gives CASSQTVDRNGYTF. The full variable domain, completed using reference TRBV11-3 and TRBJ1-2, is EAGVVQSPRYKIIEKKQPVAFWCNPISGHNTLYWYLQNLGQGPELLIRYENEEAVDDSQLPKDRFSAERLKGVDSTLKIQPAELGDSAVYLCASSQTVDRNGYTFGSGTRLTVV.

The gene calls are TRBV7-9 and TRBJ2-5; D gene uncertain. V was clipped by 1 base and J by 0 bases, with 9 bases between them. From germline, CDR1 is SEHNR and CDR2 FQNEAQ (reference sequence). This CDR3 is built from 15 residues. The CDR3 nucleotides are TGTGCCAGCAGCTTAGGCGTCGGTAACCAAGAGACCCAGTACTTC. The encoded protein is CASSLGVGNQETQYF.

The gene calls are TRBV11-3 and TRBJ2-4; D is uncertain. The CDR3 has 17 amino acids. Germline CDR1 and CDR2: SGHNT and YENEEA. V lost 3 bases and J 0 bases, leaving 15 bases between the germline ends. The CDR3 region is CASSFFGSELAKNIQYF. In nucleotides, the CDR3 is TGTGCCAGCAGCTTTTTTGGTAGTGAACTAGCCAAAAACATTCAGTACTTC.

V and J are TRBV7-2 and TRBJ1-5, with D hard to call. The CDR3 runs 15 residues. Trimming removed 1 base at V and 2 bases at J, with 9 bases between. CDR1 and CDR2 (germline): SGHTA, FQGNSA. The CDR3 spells CASSLGSGGNQPQHF. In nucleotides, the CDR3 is TGTGCCAGCAGCTTAGGGAGTGGCGGCAATCAGCCCCAGCATTTT.

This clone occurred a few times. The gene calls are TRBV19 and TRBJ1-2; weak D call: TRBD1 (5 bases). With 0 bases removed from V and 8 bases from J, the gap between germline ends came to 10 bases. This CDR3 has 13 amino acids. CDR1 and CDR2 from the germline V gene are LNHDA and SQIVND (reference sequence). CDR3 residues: CASSIEWGRGYTF. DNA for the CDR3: TGTGCCAGTAGTATAGAGTGGGGCCGCGGCTACACCTTC.

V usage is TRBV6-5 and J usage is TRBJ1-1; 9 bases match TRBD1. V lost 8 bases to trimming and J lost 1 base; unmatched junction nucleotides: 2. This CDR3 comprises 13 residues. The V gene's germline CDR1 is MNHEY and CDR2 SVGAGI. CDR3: CASRDRENTEAFF. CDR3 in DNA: TGTGCCAGCCGGGACAGGGAGAACACTGAAGCTTTCTTT.

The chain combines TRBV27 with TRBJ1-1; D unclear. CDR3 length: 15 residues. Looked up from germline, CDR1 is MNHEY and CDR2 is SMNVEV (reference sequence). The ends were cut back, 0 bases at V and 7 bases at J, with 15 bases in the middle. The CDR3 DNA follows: TGTGCCAGCAGTTTATCTTCCCGGGGTGGAGGTGAAGCTTTCTTT. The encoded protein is CASSLSSRGGGEAFF.

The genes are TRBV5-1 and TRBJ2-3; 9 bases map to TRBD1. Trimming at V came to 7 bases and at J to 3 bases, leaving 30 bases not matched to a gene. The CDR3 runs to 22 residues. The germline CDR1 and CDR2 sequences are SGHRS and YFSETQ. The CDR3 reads CASAADRRRQTGGLVETDTQYF. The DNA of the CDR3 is TGCGCCAGCGCGGCCGACAGGCGCAGGCAAACAGGGGGCCTAGTGGAGACAGATACGCAGTATTTT.

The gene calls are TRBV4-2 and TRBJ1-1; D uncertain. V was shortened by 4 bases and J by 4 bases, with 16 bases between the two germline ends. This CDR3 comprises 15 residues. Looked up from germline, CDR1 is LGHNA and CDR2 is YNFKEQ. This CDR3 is CASSRRSQAGTEAFF. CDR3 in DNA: TGTGCCAGCAGCCGAAGGTCTCAGGCTGGCACTGAAGCTTTCTTT.

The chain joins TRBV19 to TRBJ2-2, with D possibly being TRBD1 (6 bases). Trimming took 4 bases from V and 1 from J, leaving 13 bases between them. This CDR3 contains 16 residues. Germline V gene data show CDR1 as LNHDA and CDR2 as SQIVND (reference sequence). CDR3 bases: TGTGCCAGTAGTAGCCGGACAGCACAGAACACCGGGGAGCTGTTTTTT. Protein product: CASSSRTAQNTGELFF.

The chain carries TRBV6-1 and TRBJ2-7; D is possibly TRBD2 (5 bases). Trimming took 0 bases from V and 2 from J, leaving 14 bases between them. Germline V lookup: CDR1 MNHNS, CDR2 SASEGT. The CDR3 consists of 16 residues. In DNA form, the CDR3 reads TGTGCCAGCAGTGAAGCAGACGGCGGAGGCCCCTACGAGCAGTACTTC. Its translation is CASSEADGGGPYEQYF.

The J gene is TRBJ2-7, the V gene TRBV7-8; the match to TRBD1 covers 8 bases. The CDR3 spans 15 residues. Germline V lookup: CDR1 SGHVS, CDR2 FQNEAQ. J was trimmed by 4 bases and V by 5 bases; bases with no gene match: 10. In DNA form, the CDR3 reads TGTGCCAGCAGCCCTCTCTTGGACAGGGTGTACGAGCAGTACTTC. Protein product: CASSPLLDRVYEQYF.